This TCR beta chain was sequenced in a study of cytomegalovirus exposure and HLA in healthy donors. With 11 bases removed from V and 9 bases from J, the gap between germline ends came to 14 bases. CDR3 length: 11 residues. CDR1 is MGHDK and CDR2 is SYGVNS in the germline V gene. Researchers ran the PCR with 60 Vbeta and 13 Jbeta primers. Profiling relied on immunoSEQ multiplex PCR, and the TCRdb table lists in-frame clones only, not all of them. The sample has fewer than 150,000 clones; 75% to 90% are singletons. On this clone itself: The antigen is not known.

General study points: TCR beta V- and J-gene trimming, according to a later analysis, was linked to a missense DCLRE1C variant. It was confirmed in vitro that a few of the CMV-associated chains were specific for CMV antigens. TCR beta sequences numbering more than 15,000 were associated with HLA alleles at 0.05 false discovery rate in a later analysis. Reported performance of the classifier showed diagnosis of cytomegalovirus status with high specificity and sensitivity.

The source of this sequence is a female donor in good health and CMV-seropositive. Sequenced input: PBMCs. V and J are TRBV25-1 and TRBJ2-1; D uncertain. The DNA of the CDR3 is TGTGCCCTACCCCCGATAAGTGAGCAGTTCTTC. This encodes CALPPISEQFF.